The rows below give T cell receptor beta chains drawn from one sample of a study of T cell responses to AZD1222 COVID-19 vaccine. Sequencing was performed with immunoSEQ multiplex PCR; in TCRdb, only in-frame clones are kept and a portion is missing. The sample has 150,000 to 200,000 clones, about 90% seen once. Sequencing used peripheral blood, obtained 28 days after the second AZD1222 dose. The receptor set was obtained from an adult who received the AZD1222 COVID-19 vaccine. The CDR3 runs from the conserved cysteine through the conserved F or W. D genes are given only for firm matches.

j_call,d_call,v_call,cdr3_aa
TRBJ1-2,TRBD1,TRBV10-3,CAISEGRGRDGYTF
TRBJ1-6,-,TRBV6-5,CASSQNRWSPLHF
TRBJ1-6,-,TRBV5-1,CASSFEVLGSPLHF
TRBJ2-3,-,TRBV9,CASSVGPDTDTQYF
TRBJ1-1,-,TRBV29-1,CSGAGAGNTEAFF
TRBJ1-5,-,TRBV21-1,CASSKGGTENNQPQHF
TRBJ2-2,-,TRBV3-1/TRBV3-2,CASSQEGLNTGELFF
TRBJ2-7,TRBD1,TRBV2,CASSVQGARPYEQYF
TRBJ2-7,-,TRBV6-6,CASSPTRRQGEQYF
TRBJ2-7,TRBD2,TRBV9,CASSVAPGSGGYEQYF
TRBJ1-4,-,TRBV30,CAWSAGTAVEKLFF
TRBJ1-1,-,TRBV2,CASSGRVGGTEAFF
TRBJ1-1,-,TRBV3-1/TRBV3-2,CASSQSGGDTEAFF
TRBJ2-7,TRBD2,TRBV7-8,CASSSSQGLAGGREQYF
TRBJ2-3,-,TRBV4-2,CASSQPAGGRSDTQYF
TRBJ1-1,-,TRBV7-6,CASSRDTSTEAFF
TRBJ1-5,-,TRBV5-4,CASSLDQGEQPQHF
TRBJ2-3,TRBD2,TRBV7-2,CASSLRLAGGDTQYF
TRBJ2-5,-,TRBV21-1,CASSSRDLEETQYF
TRBJ1-1,TRBD1,TRBV18,CASSRQVQGAHTEAFF
TRBJ1-1,-,TRBV5-1,CASSYSHQGTEAFF
TRBJ1-4,TRBD1,TRBV5-1,CASSFTPQGGSEKLFF
TRBJ1-2,-,TRBV7-2,CASSRLPSSGGYTF
TRBJ1-5,-,TRBV6-5,CASSYGTDPQPQHF
TRBJ2-3,TRBD2,TRBV4-1,CASSQDRGTSLPDTQYF
TRBJ1-6,-,TRBV27,CASSFHAGGGSPLHF
TRBJ1-2,-,TRBV5-1,CASSLESPNYGYTF
TRBJ2-3,TRBD2,TRBV9,CASGLLANTDTQYF
TRBJ1-5,-,TRBV10-3,CAISEGANQPQHF
TRBJ1-4,TRBD1,TRBV6-6,CASSTGGNEKLFF
TRBJ1-2,-,TRBV29-1,CSVVPPGDGYTF
TRBJ2-7,-,TRBV20-1,CSAREDREQYF
TRBJ1-2,-,TRBV10-1,CASSRTGNYGYTF
TRBJ1-1,-,TRBV19,CASRLQGPNTEAFF
TRBJ2-6,-,TRBV5-5,CASSTSGSGANVLTF
TRBJ2-2,-,TRBV19,CASRTAGELFF
TRBJ1-6,TRBD1,TRBV5-6,CASTSPGQGVRSPLHF
TRBJ1-6,-,TRBV19,CASSSHIEDYNSPLHF
TRBJ1-1,-,TRBV7-8,CASSFESYTEAFF
TRBJ1-1,-,TRBV19,CASSMAGGETEAFF
TRBJ2-7,-,TRBV14,CASSQGPRTGADEQYF
TRBJ1-5,-,TRBV10-1,CASSAVDSTMYSNQPQHF
TRBJ1-3,-,TRBV30,CAWSENNMGNTIYF
TRBJ2-7,TRBD1,TRBV6-5,CASSYSRVRGTYEQYF
TRBJ2-2,TRBD2,TRBV7-2,CASSPSGGLYAGELFF
TRBJ1-2,-,TRBV6-5,CASSYSGANGYTF
TRBJ1-1,-,TRBV9,CASSPGGSENTEAFF
TRBJ1-3,TRBD1,TRBV5-3,CARSPRTGSSSGNTIYF